These T cell receptor beta chains were read from a single sample in a study of pediatric ulcerative colitis. Measured with immunoSEQ multiplex PCR; TCRdb has only the in-frame clones, and not every one. Altogether over 30,000 clones are present, roughly 81% being singletons, with the ten largest covering approximately 1%. Sequencing input: gut tissue. The receptors shown here come from a boy younger than 18 with mild ulcerative colitis. The conserved cysteine and the conserved F or W are not part of the CDR3 here.

v_call	j_call	cdr3_aa
TRBV5-4	TRBJ2-3	ASSLREDTQY
TRBV10-3	TRBJ2-7	AIMGQSSYEQY
TRBV18	TRBJ1-3	ASSPRGGRSSRGSGNTIY
TRBV9	TRBJ1-1	ASSDRVRSTEAF
TRBV4-1	TRBJ1-4	ASSRLPGRINEKLF
TRBV10-3	TRBJ2-3	AISLKEGTDTQY
TRBV11-3	TRBJ2-4	ASSLQGAKNIQY
TRBV19	TRBJ2-5	ASSIKRAETQY
TRBV5-4	TRBJ2-2	ASSSGGVGELF
TRBV19	TRBJ1-4	ASSLNRGNYEKLF
TRBV2	TRBJ2-7	ASSDGYLTDYYEQY